A selection of T cell receptor beta chains follows, all from one sample in a study of TIL therapy for anti-PD-1-resistant metastatic lung cancer. Sequencing was performed with immunoSEQ multiplex PCR; in TCRdb, only in-frame clones are kept and a portion is missing. The table shows more than 90,000 clones, with about three fifths occurring only once. Here the sequenced sample was tumor tissue, taken at baseline. These receptors were collected from a person between 25 and 80 years old with non-small cell lung cancer. CDR3s include the opening cysteine and the closing phenylalanine or tryptophan. D genes are given only for firm matches. Rows give clone size only sometimes, using once, few, many, or a class for an expanded clone.

CDR3 DNA | CDR3 protein | V gene | clone size | D gene | J gene
TGTGCCAGCAGCTATACAGGCTATGGCTACACCTTC | CASSYTGYGYTF | TRBV5-8 | - | - | TRBJ1-2
TGTGCCAGTAGTCGACAGGGATTCGGTGAAGCTTTCTTT | CASSRQGFGEAFF | TRBV19 | - | TRBD1 | TRBJ1-1
TGTGCCAGCAGGAAGACAGGGGACGTGGATACGCAGTATTTT | CASRKTGDVDTQYF | TRBV7-9 | few | TRBD1 | TRBJ2-3
TGTGCCAGCAGTTTATTCGGCGGGAGCGACTACAATGAGCAGTTCTTC | CASSLFGGSDYNEQFF | TRBV28 | once | TRBD2 | TRBJ2-1
TGTGCCAGCAGTGAAATTAGGTGGGAGCGCAACATTCAGTACTTC | CASSEIRWERNIQYF | TRBV2 | - | - | TRBJ2-4
TGTGCCAGCAGCGCCAGGACTAGCGGTGCATATACGCAGTATTTT | CASSARTSGAYTQYF | TRBV9 | - | TRBD2 | TRBJ2-3
TGTGCCAGCAGCTTTGCAGGGGAAGAGACCCAGTACTTC | CASSFAGEETQYF | TRBV11-2 | - | - | TRBJ2-5
TGTGCCAGCAGCTTAACGGTGGGACTAGCGGGAGCCACCGGGGAGCTGTTTTTT | CASSLTVGLAGATGELFF | TRBV7-3 | - | TRBD2 | TRBJ2-2
TGTGCCAGCGGCCTTTACAGGGATGGTGAAGCTTTCTTT | CASGLYRDGEAFF | TRBV12-3/TRBV12-4 | - | - | TRBJ1-1
TGTGCCAGCTCAACGGGGCAGGTAAAAAACATTCAGTACTTC | CASSTGQVKNIQYF | TRBV18 | - | - | TRBJ2-4
TGTGCCAGCAGCTTCGGGATCGTGGCAGCAGACGAGCAGTACTTC | CASSFGIVAADEQYF | TRBV9 | - | - | TRBJ2-7
TGTGCTAGTGGGTCGGGACTACAACCGTTCTTC | CASGSGLQPFF | TRBV12-5 | - | TRBD2 | TRBJ2-1
TGCGCCAGCAGCCCAGAGGGGTATAGCAATCAGCCCCAGCATTTT | CASSPEGYSNQPQHF | TRBV5-1 | - | - | TRBJ1-5
TGTGCCAGCATTAGGGGGGGCGCGTCTGAAGCTTTCTTT | CASIRGGASEAFF | TRBV28 | - | - | TRBJ1-1
TGTGCCAGCAGGTGGGACAGGCACTCTGGAAACACCATATATTTT | CASRWDRHSGNTIYF | TRBV28 | - | TRBD1 | TRBJ1-3
TGTGCCAGCAGCCAGGGCCGGGGGGTTATGAACACTGAAGCTTTCTTT | CASSQGRGVMNTEAFF | TRBV3-1/TRBV3-2 | - | - | TRBJ1-1